This T cell receptor (beta chain) was sequenced in a study of cytomegalovirus exposure and HLA in healthy donors. Notes on the study in general: 164 TCR beta chains were listed as cytomegalovirus-associated. Researchers left out some V segments, among them TRBV6-2 and TRBV6-3, as indistinguishable. TCR beta V- and J-gene trimming, according to a later analysis, was linked to a missense DCLRE1C variant. Through in vitro validation, three CMV-associated chains were shown to be specific for CMV antigens.

PCR was performed using 60 Vbeta and 13 Jbeta primers. The method was immunoSEQ multiplex PCR; TCRdb's version includes in-frame clones alone and lacks a portion of them. Of fewer than 250,000 clones listed, approximately 82% are singletons. Germline V gene lookup returns CDR1 MNHEY and CDR2 SMNVEV (reference sequence). V lost 5 bases to trimming and J lost 5 bases; unmatched junction nucleotides: 13. This CDR3 region has 16 residues. This clone was picked up one time. Its matching antigen is unknown. What was sequenced was PBMCs. The receptor was isolated from a man between 18 and 29 years old in good health and CMV-seronegative. The chain links TRBV27 to TRBJ2-7; 9 positions match TRBD1. The CDR3 is CASSPIRGTGTHEQYF. The DNA for the CDR3 is TGTGCCAGCAGTCCAATCAGGGGGACAGGGACCCACGAGCAGTACTTC.